A single sample is the source of the 13 T cell receptor beta chains below, sequenced in a study of identifying expanded T cells in peripheral blood. Generated by immunoSEQ multiplex PCR, the TCRdb table keeps only in-frame clones and is missing some. The sample shows around 57,000 clones, around 87% of them seen only once. What was sequenced was blood. The origin of the receptors is a person between 18 and 75 years old in good health.

The rearrangement links TRBV7-6 to TRBJ1-3, with D maybe TRBD1 (5 bases). From germline, CDR1 is SGHVS and CDR2 FNYEAQ. Trimming took 3 bases from V and 1 from J, leaving 16 bases between them. The CDR3 sequence is 17 residues long. CDR3 loop: CASSFVSGEVSGNTIYF. Here the CDR3 DNA reads TGTGCCAGCAGCTTTGTCTCGGGGGAAGTGTCTGGAAACACCATATATTTT.

The J gene is TRBJ2-6, the V gene TRBV4-3; 9 bases match TRBD1. V shed 0 bases, J shed 0 bases, and the junction held 0 bases outside the gene matches. The CDR3 is made up of 17 amino acids. The germline CDR1 and CDR2 sequences are LGHNA and YSLEER. The CDR3 protein is CASSQEGQGSGANVLTF. The CDR3 DNA sequence: TGCGCCAGCAGCCAAGAGGGACAGGGCTCTGGGGCCAACGTCCTGACTTTC.

The chain joins TRBV7-3 to TRBJ2-5; the match to TRBD1 covers 8 bases. Germline CDR1 reads SGHTA; CDR2 reads FQGTGA. There are 15 residues in the CDR3. V lost 2 bases to trimming and J lost 5 bases; unmatched junction nucleotides: 7. The CDR3 DNA reads as TGTGCCAGCAGCTTAGGACAGGGCTATATGGAGACCCAGTACTTC. Amino acid sequence: CASSLGQGYMETQYF. Complete variable domain (other parts from reference TRBV7-3 and TRBJ2-5): GAGVSQTPSNKVTEKGKYVELRCDPISGHTALYWYRQSLGQGPEFLIYFQGTGAADDSGLPNDRFFAVRPEGSVSTLKIQRTERGDSAVYLCASSLGQGYMETQYFGPGTRLLVL.

J is TRBJ2-7 and V is TRBV18, with a possible D match to TRBD2 (6 bases). Per germline, CDR1 KGHSH and CDR2 LQKENI. V lost 2 bases and J 0 bases, leaving 8 bases between the germline ends. This CDR3 is 14 amino acids long. The CDR3 region has the DNA TGTGCCAGCTCACCAAGGAGGGACTCCTACGAGCAGTACTTC. Translating gives CASSPRRDSYEQYF.

This chain links TRBV10-3 with TRBJ2-5, with D tentatively TRBD2 (5 bases). CDR3 length equals 14 residues. Between the trimmed V and J ends, which lost 3 bases and 2 bases, there was a span of 10 bases. Germline-derived CDR1 and CDR2 are ENHRY and SYGVKD. As DNA, the CDR3 is TGTGCCATCAGTGAACCAGCGGAACAAGAGACCCAGTACTTC. It specifies CAISEPAEQETQYF.

The rearrangement links TRBV6-5 to TRBJ2-5; D is possibly TRBD2 (6 bases). The germline CDR1 and CDR2 sequences are MNHEY and SVGAGI. V lost 2 bases and J lost 0, with 7 bases in between. CDR3 length: 14 residues. This CDR3 is CASSYGGNQETQYF. CDR3 bases: TGTGCCAGCAGTTACGGCGGGAACCAAGAGACCCAGTACTTC.

The V and J genes are TRBV9 and TRBJ1-1; TRBD1 might be the D (6 bases). This CDR3 comprises 13 residues. V was cut by 4 bases and J by 3 bases, with 10 bases left in between. Germline V lookup: CDR1 SGDLS, CDR2 YYNGEE. DNA for the CDR3: TGTGCCAGCAGCTCGGGACATTACACTGAAGCTTTCTTT. It specifies CASSSGHYTEAFF.

The chain couples TRBV5-1 to TRBJ2-2; 8 bases agree with TRBD1. Trimming took 4 bases from V and 7 from J; bases not matched to a gene: 9. The CDR3 spans 15 residues. Germline CDR1 is SGHRS and CDR2 is YFSETQ. The CDR3 DNA is TGCGCCAGCAGCCCGGACAGGGTGCGGTTCGGGGAGCTGTTTTTT. Amino acids: CASSPDRVRFGELFF.

The rearrangement uses TRBV6-4 and TRBJ1-3; D may be TRBD1 (6 bases). V dropped 10 bases and J dropped 1 base, with 20 bases sitting between them. Germline assignment: CDR1 MRHNA and CDR2 SNTAGT. This CDR3 spans 16 amino acids. The CDR3 DNA follows: TGTGCCAACAGCAGGACAGACTTAACTTCTGGAAACACCATATATTTT. Translating gives CANSRTDLTSGNTIYF.

The J gene is TRBJ2-2, the V gene TRBV7-5; TRBD2 is the table's D call, not checked against the DNA. TRBV7-5 is a pseudogene segment. The CDR3 contains 16 residues. CDR3 residues: CVRSPQRGLSTGELFF. CDR3 sequence (DNA): TGTGTCAGAAGCCCACAGCGGGGACTTTCCACCGGGGAGCTGTTTTTT.

The CDR3 here is CASSFGGTNEKLFF. DNA of the CDR3: TGCGCCAGCAGCTTCGGTGGAACTAATGAAAAACTGTTTTTT. The chain carries TRBV5-1 and TRBJ1-4, with D unclear. The V end lost 2 bases, the J end lost 1 base, and 6 bases lay between the germline ends. The CDR3 is made up of 14 amino acids. In germline, CDR1 is SGHRS, CDR2 YFSETQ.

This rearrangement joins TRBV28 to TRBJ2-4; 9 bases match TRBD2. This CDR3 region has 14 residues. Germline trimming cut 5 bases from V and 4 bases from J; bases unmatched to any gene: 3. Germline lookup yields CDR1 MDHEN and CDR2 SYDVKM. CDR3 DNA sequence: TGTGCCAGCAGTCTTACTAGCGGGAAAAACATTCAGTACTTC. This gives the protein CASSLTSGKNIQYF. The complete variable domain, with remaining parts taken from reference TRBV28 and TRBJ2-4, reads DVKVTQSSRYLVKRTGEKVFLECVQDMDHENMFWYRQDPGLGLRLIYFSYDVKMKEKGDIPEGYSVSREKKERFSLILESASTNQTSMYLCASSLTSGKNIQYFGAGTRLSVL.

This clone was detected once. V usage is TRBV15 and J usage is TRBJ2-7; D tentatively fits TRBD1 or TRBD2 (5 bases each). Per germline, CDR1 LNHNV and CDR2 YYDKDF (reference sequence). This CDR3 region has 14 residues. V dropped 5 bases and J dropped 0 bases, with 11 bases sitting between them. CDR3 nucleotides: TGTGCCACCAGCTACGCAGGGAGCTCCTACGAGCAGTACTTC. Translating gives CATSYAGSSYEQYF.